Presented here are 10 T cell receptor beta chains from one specimen sequenced in a study of shared clonotypes between healthy human individuals. TCRdb keeps only in-frame clones here, not all; method: immunoSEQ multiplex PCR. The sample yields just under 350,000 clones, about 73% seen once. The sample consisted of memory CD4+ T cells sorted from blood. The subset was: CD45RA-negative fraction. The receptors were gathered from a man aged 30-40 years in good health.

CDR3 nucleotides: TGTGCCAGCAGTTACCGGGACCGGTTCTATGGCTACACCTTC. Its protein is CASSYRDRFYGYTF. The rearrangement uses TRBV6-5 and TRBJ1-2, with a possible D match to TRBD1 (5 bases). This CDR3 contains 14 residues. Trimming stripped 2 bases from V and 4 bases from J, with 11 bases between. Germline V CDR1 and CDR2: MNHEY, SVGAGI.

The rearrangement uses TRBV5-1 and TRBJ2-3, with D hard to call. Trimming pared 5 bases from V and 4 bases from J, leaving 11 bases between. The CDR3 covers 13 residues. CDR1 SGHRS and CDR2 YFSETQ come from the germline V gene. In DNA form, the CDR3 reads TGCGCCAGCAGGGCCGTTGGACCAGATACGCAGTATTTT. Protein sequence: CASRAVGPDTQYF.

This chain's CDR3 is CASGKTDTEAFF. DNA for the CDR3: TGTGCTAGTGGGAAGACGGACACTGAAGCTTTCTTT. This sequence joins TRBV12-5 and TRBJ1-1; no clear D. This CDR3 has 12 residues. Germline V gives CDR1 LGHNT, CDR2 FRNRAP. Trimming stripped 6 bases from V and 3 bases from J, with 8 bases between.

The chain combines TRBV6-1 with TRBJ2-1, with TRBD2 matching 10 bases. Germline V gene sequence: CDR1 MNHNS, CDR2 SASEGT. The V segment lost 2 bases and the J segment 4 bases; nucleotides outside the gene matches: 2. The CDR3 contains 15 residues. CDR3: CASSETAGGYNEQFF. The CDR3 nucleotides read TGTGCCAGCAGTGAAACAGCGGGAGGGTACAATGAGCAGTTCTTC.

The rearrangement uses TRBV5-1 and TRBJ1-3; maybe TRBD1 (6 bases). The CDR3 consists of 15 residues. Deletions cut 4 bases from V and 3 bases from J, with 14 bases between. Looked up from germline, CDR1 is SGHRS and CDR2 is YFSETQ. The CDR3 coding sequence is TGCGCCAGCAGCCCTACAGGGTCCGATGGAAACACCATATATTTT. Protein sequence: CASSPTGSDGNTIYF. The variable domain in full, completed from reference TRBV5-1 and TRBJ1-3, reads KAGVTQTPRYLIKTRGQQVTLSCSPISGHRSVSWYQQTPGQGLQFLFEYFSETQRNKGNFPGRFSGRQFSNSRSEMNVSTLELGDSALYLCASSPTGSDGNTIYFGEGSWLTVV.

This rearrangement joins TRBV28 to TRBJ1-2; a possible D gene is TRBD1 (5 bases). V lost 2 bases and J lost 4, with 11 bases in between. CDR1 and CDR2 (germline): MDHEN, SYDVKM. CDR3 length: 14 residues. The CDR3 DNA reads TGTGCCAGCAGTTTAGGTGGGGGATCCTATGGCTACACCTTC. It is translated as CASSLGGGSYGYTF.

The V call is TRBV2, the J call TRBJ2-3; D gene uncertain. The CDR3 has 13 amino acids. V lost 1 base and J 2 bases, leaving 4 bases between the germline ends. From germline, CDR1 is SNHLY and CDR2 FYNNEI. The CDR3 coding sequence is TGTGCCAGCAGTGAAGACGACACAGATACGCAGTATTTT. Amino acids: CASSEDDTDTQYF.

About this clone: Within the sample, other DNA sequences also encode this same CDR3. The genes are TRBV18 and TRBJ2-3, with D unresolved. The germline V and J ends were trimmed by 5 bases and 5 bases, with 5 bases remaining between them. There are 11 residues in the CDR3. Germline CDR1 KGHSH, CDR2 LQKENI. CDR3 nucleotide sequence: TGTGCCAGCTCAGCGCGAGATACGCAGTATTTT. Translated, it gives CASSARDTQYF.

This rearrangement joins TRBV6-1 to TRBJ2-1; D not certain. The CDR3 covers 15 residues. The germline V gene has CDR1 MNHNS and CDR2 SASEGT. V was trimmed by 5 bases and J by 9 bases, leaving 20 bases between them. The CDR3 loop is CASSQVSSGHGEQFF. DNA for the CDR3: TGTGCCAGCAGTCAGGTCTCCTCGGGTCACGGTGAGCAGTTCTTC.

This rearrangement joins TRBV6-6 to TRBJ2-7; D gene unclear. Germline CDR1 and CDR2: MNHNY and SVGAGI (reference sequence). The CDR3 runs to 14 residues. Trimming removed 6 bases from V and 0 bases from J, with 12 bases in between. As DNA, the CDR3 is TGTGCCAGCAGCCCTTTAGAGAACTCCTACGAGCAGTACTTC. This sequence encodes CASSPLENSYEQYF.